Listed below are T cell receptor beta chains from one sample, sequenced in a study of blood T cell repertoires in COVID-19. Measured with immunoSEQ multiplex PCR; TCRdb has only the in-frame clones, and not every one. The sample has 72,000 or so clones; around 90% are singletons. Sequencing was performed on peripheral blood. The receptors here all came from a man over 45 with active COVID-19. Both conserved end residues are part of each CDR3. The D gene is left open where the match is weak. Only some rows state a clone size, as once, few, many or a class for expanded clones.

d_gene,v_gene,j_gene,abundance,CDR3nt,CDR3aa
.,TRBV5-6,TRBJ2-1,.,TGTGCCAGCAGCTTCCCCGTTCTAGCCAATACTCGGAATGAGCAGTTCTTC,CASSFPVLANTRNEQFF
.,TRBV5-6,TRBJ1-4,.,TGTGCCAGCAGCTTGGCCCCGACAGGAACTAATGAAAAACTGTTTTTT,CASSLAPTGTNEKLFF
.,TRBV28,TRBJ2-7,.,TGTGCCAGCAAGGGTCCCGGGACTCTCTACGAGCAGTACTTC,CASKGPGTLYEQYF
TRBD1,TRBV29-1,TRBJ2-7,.,TGCAGCGTTAGGTCCGGGACAGGGGGCGTGTACGAGCAGTACTTC,CSVRSGTGGVYEQYF
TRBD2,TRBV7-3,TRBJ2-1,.,TGTGCCAGCAGCTTAATGGCTAGCGGGGGGGCCGGTCCTGAGCAGTTCTTC,CASSLMASGGAGPEQFF
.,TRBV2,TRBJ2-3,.,TGTGCCAGCCGGTATGACACGGATACGCAGTATTTT,CASRYDTDTQYF
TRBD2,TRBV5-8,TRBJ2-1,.,TGTGCCAGCAGCCTCCTGTCCCTAATAGCGGGGGCAAGCGGTGAGCAGTTCTTC,CASSLLSLIAGASGEQFF
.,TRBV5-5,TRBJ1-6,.,TGTGCCAGCAGCTTGGAAGGTGAGAGGTCACCCCTCCACTTT,CASSLEGERSPLHF
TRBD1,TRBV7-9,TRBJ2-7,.,TGTGCCAGCAGCTTAGGAGGGACAGGGGCCTACGAGCAGTACTTC,CASSLGGTGAYEQYF
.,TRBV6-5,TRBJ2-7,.,TGTGCCAGCAGTTACTCGAGGGAAAGTCACGAGCAGTACTTC,CASSYSRESHEQYF
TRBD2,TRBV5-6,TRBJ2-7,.,TGTGCCAGCCGAACTAGCGGGAGTTTCTCCTACGAGCAGTACTTC,CASRTSGSFSYEQYF
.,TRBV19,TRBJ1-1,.,TGTGCCAGTCACAGGTGGGGGAACACTGAAGCTTTCTTT,CASHRWGNTEAFF
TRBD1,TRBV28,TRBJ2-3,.,TGTGCCAGCACCCCCGGGACAGGGTCAGATACGCAGTATTTT,CASTPGTGSDTQYF
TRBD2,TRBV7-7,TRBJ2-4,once,TGTGCTAGCAGCCCAGGACTAGCGGCCGCCAAAAACATTCAGTACTTC,CASSPGLAAAKNIQYF
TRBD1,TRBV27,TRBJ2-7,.,TGTGCCAGCGGCCGGGACAGGGACGAGCAGTACTTC,CASGRDRDEQYF
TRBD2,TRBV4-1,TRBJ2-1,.,TGCGCCAGCAGCCTCTCGACTAGCGGCTCCTACAATGAGCAGTTCTTC,CASSLSTSGSYNEQFF
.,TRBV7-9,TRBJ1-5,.,TGTGCCAGCAGCCCAGGGAGCAATCAGCCCCAGCATTTT,CASSPGSNQPQHF
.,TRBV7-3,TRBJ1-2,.,TGTGCCAGCAGCTTAACCCGGGTCACTGCGGGTGGCTACACCTTC,CASSLTRVTAGGYTF
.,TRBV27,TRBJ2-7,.,TGTGCCAGCAGTTTAAGTGGTAGGACAGCCTACGACTACGAGCAGTACTTC,CASSLSGRTAYDYEQYF
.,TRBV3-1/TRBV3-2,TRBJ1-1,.,TGTGCCAGCAGCCAGGCCCAGGGGATTGAAGCTTTCTTT,CASSQAQGIEAFF
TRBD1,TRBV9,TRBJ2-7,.,TGTGCCAGCAGCGTAGGGGCAGGGGGCCCCTACGAGCAGTACTTC,CASSVGAGGPYEQYF
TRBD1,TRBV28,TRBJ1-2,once,TGTGCCAGCAGTTCCCCGGGACAGGGGACCTATGGCTACACCTTC,CASSSPGQGTYGYTF
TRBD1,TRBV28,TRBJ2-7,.,TGTGCCAGCAGATCCACAGGGGGATCCTCCGAGCAGTACTTC,CASRSTGGSSEQYF
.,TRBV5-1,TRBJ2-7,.,TGCGCCAGCAGCTTGGCCAGCTCCTACGAGCAGTACTTC,CASSLASSYEQYF
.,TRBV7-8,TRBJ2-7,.,TGTGCCAGCAGCTTACGACAGGTTAAAGGCGAGCAGTACTTC,CASSLRQVKGEQYF
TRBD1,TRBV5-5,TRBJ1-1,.,TGTGCCAGCAGCTTCCGGACAGGCCTGAACACTGAAGCTTTCTTT,CASSFRTGLNTEAFF
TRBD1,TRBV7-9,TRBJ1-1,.,TGTGCCAGCACCCCGTGGGGCAGGGGGACTGAAGCTTTCTTT,CASTPWGRGTEAFF
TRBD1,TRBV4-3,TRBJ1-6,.,TGCGCCAGCAGCCAAGTGATTGGACAGGGGGCAAGGTCCCTCCACTTT,CASSQVIGQGARSLHF
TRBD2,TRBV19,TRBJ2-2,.,TGTGCCAGTAACCCAGGACTAGCGGACACCGGGGAGCTGTTTTTT,CASNPGLADTGELFF
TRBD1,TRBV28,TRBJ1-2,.,TGTGCCAGCAGTCAACAGGGGACCTGGGATGGCTACACCTTC,CASSQQGTWDGYTF
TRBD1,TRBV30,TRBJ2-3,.,TGTGCCTGGAGCAGGGGACAGAGCACAGATACGCAGTATTTT,CAWSRGQSTDTQYF
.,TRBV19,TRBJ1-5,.,TGTGCCAGTAGTACCGATACAGGTTACAATCAGCCCCAGCATTTT,CASSTDTGYNQPQHF
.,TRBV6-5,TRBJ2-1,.,TGTGCCAGCAGTTACTCTACCGGGACACCCAATGAGCAGTTCTTC,CASSYSTGTPNEQFF
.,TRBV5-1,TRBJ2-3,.,TGCGCCAGCAGAGCCGAGGGAGATACGCAGTATTTT,CASRAEGDTQYF
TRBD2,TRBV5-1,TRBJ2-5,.,TGCGCCAGCAGCTTGGAGTCTAGCGGAGAAGAGACCCAGTACTTC,CASSLESSGEETQYF
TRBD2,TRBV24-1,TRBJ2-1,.,TGTGCCACCAGTGACCCTGGCTGGCTAGCGGGCAATGAGCAGTTCTTC,CATSDPGWLAGNEQFF
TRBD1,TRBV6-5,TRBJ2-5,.,TGTGCCAGCAGTTACTCGGCAGGGGGTGGGCAAGAGACCCAGTACTTC,CASSYSAGGGQETQYF
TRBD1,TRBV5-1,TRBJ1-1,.,TGCGCCAGCAGCTTTTCGCAGGGGGGCACTGAAGCTTTCTTT,CASSFSQGGTEAFF
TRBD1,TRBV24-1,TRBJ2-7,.,TGTGCCACCAGTGATTCCGGGACAGGGAACTACGAGCAGTACTTC,CATSDSGTGNYEQYF
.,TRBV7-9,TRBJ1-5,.,TGTGCCAGCAGCGCCGGACGGATGTCTAGGGGACAGCCCCAGCATTTT,CASSAGRMSRGQPQHF
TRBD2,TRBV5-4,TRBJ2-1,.,TGTGCCAGCAGCTTGGTTCGGGGGGAGGATGAGCAGTTCTTC,CASSLVRGEDEQFF
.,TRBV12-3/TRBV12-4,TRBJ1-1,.,TGTGCCAGCAGTTTAGCGCTAACAGGAGCTTTCTTT,CASSLALTGAFF